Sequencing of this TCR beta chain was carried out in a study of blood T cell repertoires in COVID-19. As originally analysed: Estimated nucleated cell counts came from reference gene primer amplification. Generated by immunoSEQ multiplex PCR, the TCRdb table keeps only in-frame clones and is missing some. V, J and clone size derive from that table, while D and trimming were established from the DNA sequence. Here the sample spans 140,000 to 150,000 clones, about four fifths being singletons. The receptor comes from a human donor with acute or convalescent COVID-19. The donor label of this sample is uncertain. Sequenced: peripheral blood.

The DNA of the CDR3 is TGTGCCAGCCAGGGGAGGGATCAGCCCCAGCATTTT. Encoded protein: CASQGRDQPQHF. The rearrangement joins TRBV6-5 to TRBJ1-5; tentative D call: TRBD1 (6 bases). V was clipped by 8 bases and J by 5 bases, with 10 bases between them. The CDR3 is 12 amino acids. CDR1 and CDR2 (germline): MNHEY, SVGAGI.